Below, 26 T cell receptor beta chains from the same sample are listed, as sequenced in a study of T cell repertoires in cytomegalovirus infection. No cognate antigen is known for these TCRs. TCRdb ran MiXCR on the reads and lists one entry per CDR3 protein. Here the sample spans 900,000 to 950,000 distinct CDR3 sequences, approximately 31% being singletons. Sequencing used cultured CD8+ T cells from PBMCs, obtained from culture after CMV antigen stimulation. Source of these receptors: a human donor in good health (CMV status not recorded). Some clones in this sample may be carry-over from other donors' samples.

The chain recombines TRBV4-2 with TRBJ1-5; no definite D call. The germline V gene has CDR1 LGHNA and CDR2 YNFKEQ. The CDR3 sequence is 13 residues long. V shed 4 bases and J shed 3 bases, with 7 bases lying between them. In DNA, the CDR3 is TGTGCCAGCAGCCCCCATGTCAATCAGCCCCAGCATTTT. Its translation is CASSPHVNQPQHF.

The chain combines TRBV12-3 or TRBV12-4 with TRBJ2-7; 9 positions agree with TRBD1. The CDR3 length is 14 residues. Trimming took 5 bases from V and 3 from J; bases not matched to a gene: 5. The CDR3 region has the DNA TGTGCCAGCAGTACCTCGGACAGGGGCTACGAGCAGTACGTC. It specifies CASSTSDRGYEQYV.

V gene TRBV7-2 combines with J gene TRBJ2-2, with D unresolved. The CDR3 length is 12 residues. The V and J ends lost 3 bases and 6 bases respectively, with 5 bases between them. The germline V gene encodes CDR1 SGHTA and CDR2 FQGNSA. The CDR3 reads CASSFHPGELFF. Here the CDR3 DNA reads TGTGCCAGCAGCTTTCACCCCGGGGAGCTGTTTTTT. Using reference TRBV7-2 and TRBJ2-2 for the parts outside the CDR3, the full variable domain is GAGVSQSPSNKVTEKGKDVELRCDPISGHTALYWYRQSLGQGLEFLIYFQGNSAPDKSGLPSDRFSAERTGGSVSTLTIQRTQQEDSAVYLCASSFHPGELFFGEGSRLTVL.

The chain carries TRBV6-2 or TRBV6-3 and TRBJ2-7; D assignment may be TRBD1 or TRBD2 (5 bases each). Germline V gene lookup returns CDR1 MNHEY and CDR2 SVGEGT. V was cut by 6 bases and J by 4 bases, with 19 bases left in between. The CDR3 is 15 residues long. CDR3 loop: CASSQLGTVGYEQYV. DNA of the CDR3: TGTGCCAGCAGCCAACTAGGGACGGTGGGATACGAGCAGTACGTC.

This clonotype appeared many times. The chain is built from TRBV7-9 and TRBJ2-7, with a tentative D call TRBD2 (5 bases). Trimming cost V 6 bases and J 0 bases, with 9 bases left between them. Germline V lookup: CDR1 SEHNR, CDR2 FQNEAQ (reference sequence). CDR3 length equals 13 residues. The CDR3 here is CASRGLSSYEQYV. The CDR3 DNA follows: TGTGCCAGCAGAGGACTGAGCTCCTACGAGCAGTACGTC.

The chain employs TRBV9 and TRBJ1-2, with TRBD1 matching 7 bases. The CDR3 is 15 residues long. After removal of 0 bases from V and 2 bases from J, the junction contained 4 bases not matched to a gene. Germline lookup yields CDR1 SGDLS and CDR2 YYNGEE. Here the CDR3 reads CASSVGAGGNYGYTF. The CDR3 coding sequence is TGTGCCAGCAGCGTAGGGGCAGGGGGAAACTATGGCTACACCTTC.

In this sample, this clonotype turned up a few times. V gene TRBV9 combines with J gene TRBJ2-5; TRBD2 aligns across 10 bases. The junction had 1 base not matched to a gene; V was cut back by 2 bases and J by 0 bases. CDR1 SGDLS and CDR2 YYNGEE come from the germline V gene. This CDR3 contains 15 residues. The CDR3 is CASSVTSGDQETQYF. CDR3 sequence (DNA): TGTGCCAGCAGCGTCACTAGCGGGGACCAAGAGACCCAGTACTTC.

V is TRBV9 and J is TRBJ1-1; D not resolved. There are 12 residues in the CDR3. V lost 4 bases, J lost 11 bases, and 15 bases lay in between. The V gene's germline CDR1 is SGDLS and CDR2 YYNGEE. The CDR3 nucleotides read TGTGCCAGCAGCCCCTCGAGTGTGGGGGCTTTCTTT. Protein product: CASSPSSVGAFF.

This clonotype was counted at least ten times. This chain joins TRBV7-6 and TRBJ2-7; D remains ambiguous. Germline CDR1 is SGHVS and CDR2 is FNYEAQ. V was pared by 4 bases and J by 6 bases, with 10 bases between. This CDR3 comprises 12 residues. In nucleotides, the CDR3 is TGTGCCAGCAGCTACCTTGGAGCCGAGCAGTACTTC. Translated, it gives CASSYLGAEQYF. Using reference TRBV7-6 and TRBJ2-7 for the parts outside the CDR3, the full variable domain is GAGVSQSPRYKVTKRGQDVALRCDPISGHVSLYWYRQALGQGPEFLTYFNYEAQQDKSGLPNDRFSAERPEGSISTLTIQRTEQRDSAMYRCASSYLGAEQYFGPGTRLTVT.

The chain combines TRBV14 with TRBJ1-6; D is uncertain. The CDR3 contains 15 residues. V was pared by 2 bases and J by 3 bases, with 8 bases between. Germline V lookup: CDR1 SGHDN, CDR2 FVKESK. CDR3 coding DNA: TGTGCCAGCAGCCAAACGGGTCTCTATAATTCACCCCTCCACTTT. It yields the protein CASSQTGLYNSPLHF.

This chain connects TRBV7-9 to TRBJ2-1; TRBD2 agrees at 7 bases. Losses at the gene ends were 0 bases for V and 8 bases for J; bases not matched to a gene: 7. This CDR3 has 15 residues. Germline V gives CDR1 SEHNR, CDR2 FQNEAQ (reference sequence). In nucleotides, the CDR3 is TGTGCCAGCAGCTTAGCGTGGGGGGGGGTCGATGAGCAGTTCTTC. This codes for CASSLAWGGVDEQFF.

This clonotype was recorded a few times. The J gene is TRBJ2-1, the V gene TRBV19, with D unclear. Germline-derived CDR1 and CDR2 are LNHDA and SQIVND (reference sequence). The V end was cut by 7 bases, the J end by 0 bases, with 13 bases between. CDR3 length: 15 residues. The CDR3 here is CASTPGYSSYNEQFF. The CDR3 DNA is TGTGCCAGTACCCCAGGCTACAGCTCCTACAATGAGCAGTTCTTC.

This clonotype was recorded many times. The chain recombines TRBV6-5 with TRBJ2-1; 9 positions agree with TRBD2. CDR1 and CDR2 from the germline V gene are MNHEY and SVGAGI. V lost 0 bases and J lost 5; bases outside the gene matches: 2. The CDR3 contains 15 residues. CDR3 residues: CASSYSRGGNNEQFF. For the CDR3, the DNA is TGTGCCAGCAGTTACTCGCGGGGGGGAAACAATGAGCAGTTCTTC.

Worth noting for this clonotype: Being one base from a much bigger clone, this may be a read error. This chain links TRBV7-9 with TRBJ2-2; 11 bases map to TRBD1. CDR3 length equals 18 residues. The trim removed 8 bases at V and 3 bases at J, leaving 14 bases unmatched. Germline V gives CDR1 SEHNR, CDR2 FQNEAQ (reference sequence). CDR3 region: CASGTGTGGPQDTGELFF. In DNA form, the CDR3 reads TGTGCCAGCGGAACCGGGACAGGGGGGCCGCAGGACACCGGGGAGCTGTTTTTT.

The chain employs TRBV6-5 and TRBJ2-3; no clear D. This CDR3 is 15 amino acids long. Trimming removed 2 bases at V and 1 base at J, with 10 bases between. Germline CDR1 reads MNHEY; CDR2 reads SVGAGI. CDR3 sequence reads: CASSYLGFGTDTQYF. The CDR3 DNA is TGTGCCAGCAGTTACCTGGGGTTCGGCACAGATACGCAGTATTTT.

This clonotype has only a few counts. The rearrangement joins TRBV27 to TRBJ2-1; D is ambiguous. Between the trimmed V and J ends, which lost 2 bases and 2 bases, there was a span of 7 bases. The CDR3 length is 14 residues. The germline gives CDR1 MNHEY, CDR2 SMNVEV (reference sequence). The CDR3 DNA reads as TGTGCCAGCAGTTTAGTGAACCCCTACAATGAGCAGTTCTTC. Translated: CASSLVNPYNEQFF.

This clonotype was seen more than once but under ten times. The gene calls are TRBV12-3 or TRBV12-4 and TRBJ2-3; 8 bases are shared with TRBD2. The V gene end was trimmed by 7 bases and the J gene end by 4 bases; junction bases not matched to a gene: 10. The CDR3 is 15 amino acids. Here the CDR3 reads CASTNGGGPADTQYF. The CDR3 DNA follows: TGTGCCAGCACCAACGGGGGGGGGCCAGCAGATACGCAGTATTTT.

This clonotype has just one count. This sequence joins TRBV10-1 and TRBJ2-3; 7 nucleotides align to TRBD1. CDR1 WNHNN and CDR2 SYGVQD come from the germline V gene (reference sequence). The CDR3 sequence is 16 residues long. J gave up 0 bases and V 8 bases, and 11 bases lay outside the gene matches. The CDR3 reads CASGASGTASTDTQYF. The CDR3 DNA sequence: TGCGCCAGCGGGGCTTCGGGGACAGCTAGCACAGATACGCAGTATTTT.

This clonotype showed up just a few times. This sequence joins TRBV7-8 and TRBJ2-5; D tentatively reads TRBD1 or TRBD2 (5 bases each). Between the trimmed V and J ends, which lost 1 base and 2 bases, there was a span of 11 bases. The length of the CDR3 is 15 residues. Germline CDR1 reads SGHVS; CDR2 reads FQNEAQ. The CDR3: CASSLVKGEQETQYF. CDR3 nucleotide sequence: TGTGCCAGCAGCTTAGTCAAAGGGGAGCAAGAGACCCAGTACTTC.

This clonotype was seen many times. V usage is TRBV2 and J usage is TRBJ1-2, with no clear D. The V gene's germline CDR1 is SNHLY and CDR2 FYNNEI. Between the trimmed V and J ends, which lost 8 bases and 8 bases, there was a span of 12 bases. The CDR3 length is 11 residues. This chain's CDR3 is CASLPFWGYTF. For the CDR3, the DNA is TGTGCCAGCCTACCCTTTTGGGGCTACACCTTC.

The rearrangement joins TRBV6-6 to TRBJ2-7; perhaps TRBD2 as D (6 bases). Trimming removed 5 bases at V and 3 bases at J, with 17 bases between. Germline values: CDR1 MNHNY, CDR2 SVGAGI (reference sequence). CDR3 size: 15 residues. In nucleotides, the CDR3 is TGTGCCAGCAGTAACGGACTAACAATCTTCTACGAGCAGTACGTC. Amino acid sequence: CASSNGLTIFYEQYV.

The chain couples TRBV24-1 to TRBJ2-7; D gene ambiguous. CDR3 size: 13 residues. Trimming stripped 3 bases from V and 4 bases from J, with 9 bases between. Germline assignment: CDR1 KGHDR and CDR2 SFDVKD. The CDR3 sequence: CATSDLSTYEQYF. The CDR3 DNA follows: TGTGCCACCAGTGATCTCTCCACATACGAGCAGTACTTC.

This chain links TRBV6-8 with TRBJ1-5, with 7 bases matching TRBD1. There are 15 residues in the CDR3. The germline V gene encodes CDR1 MNHGY and CDR2 SAAAGT. The J segment lost 6 bases and the V segment lost 2 bases, leaving 7 bases of the junction unmatched. CDR3 in amino acids: CASSYTQGGGQPQHF. CDR3 nucleotides: TGTGCCAGCAGTTACACCCAGGGGGGAGGTCAGCCCCAGCATTTT.

The V and J genes are TRBV20-1 and TRBJ1-1; possible D gene TRBD1, 5 bases. CDR3 size: 13 residues. Per the germline V gene, CDR1 is DFQATT and CDR2 is SNEGSKA (reference sequence). V shed 3 bases and J shed 3 bases, with 11 bases lying between them. The CDR3, as DNA: TGCAGTGCTAGGCCAAGGGGAGACACTGAAGCTTTCTTT. Translating gives CSARPRGDTEAFF.

The gene calls are TRBV6-1 and TRBJ1-1, with no clear D. This CDR3 spans 14 amino acids. CDR1 MNHNS and CDR2 SASEGT come from the germline V gene. Trimming stripped 6 bases from V and 2 bases from J, with 13 bases between. The CDR3 reads CASSPMQYNTEAFF. In DNA form, the CDR3 reads TGTGCCAGCAGCCCTATGCAGTATAACACTGAAGCTTTCTTT.

This clonotype was seen once. The chain employs TRBV6-1 and TRBJ2-3, with D possibly TRBD1 on 6 matching bases. Germline CDR1 is MNHNS and CDR2 is SASEGT. This CDR3 comprises 17 residues. Trimming removed 2 bases at V and 3 bases at J, with 18 bases between. In DNA form, the CDR3 reads TGTGCCAGCAGTGAAATCAGGGGAGTAGTTGTAACAGATACGCAGTATTTT. As protein: CASSEIRGVVVTDTQYF.